The clone carrying this T cell receptor (beta chain) came up once. The antigen is undetermined. The entry originates in a study of human T cells and chemical hapten exposure. Turning to the study itself: The variation in per-sample TCR yields arose mainly from small differences in pooled library volumes.

V lost 5 bases to trimming and J lost 0 bases; unmatched junction nucleotides: 2. Looked up from germline, CDR1 is SGHRS and CDR2 is YFSETQ. The CDR3 sequence is 13 residues long. TCRdb passed the RACE reads through MiXCR, listing each CDR3 protein once. This sample has about 160,000 distinct CDR3 sequences, with approximately 30% found just once. Time point here: patch test 3, about 24 weeks after DPC sensitization. Treatment specified: therapeutic diphenylcyclopropenone sensitization with weekly scalp DPC. Study outcomes and limitations: Donors were affected by alopecia, so their immune reaction might vary from that of healthy individuals. With regard to DPC sensitization, TCRs above 1 in 1000 frequency did not change. Expanded TCR sets contained significantly more large CDR3 similarity clusters than controls.

This TCR came from a woman between 18 and 29 years old with alopecia areata. Some clones in this sample may be carry-over from other donors' samples. The V call is TRBV5-1, the J call TRBJ2-7; 7 bases align to TRBD1. The source material was whole blood, sampled in connection with sensitization to the hapten diphenylcyclopropenone (DPC). CDR3 sequence reads: CASRAGGSYEQYF. As DNA, the CDR3 is TGCGCCAGCAGAGCAGGGGGCTCCTACGAGCAGTACTTC. The full variable domain, its missing parts supplied by reference TRBV5-1 and TRBJ2-7, is KAGVTQTPRYLIKTRGQQVTLSCSPISGHRSVSWYQQTPGQGLQFLFEYFSETQRNKGNFPGRFSGRQFSNSRSEMNVSTLELGDSALYLCASRAGGSYEQYFGPGTRLTVT.